A single sample gave rise to the 3 T cell receptor beta chains below, sequenced in a study of blood T cell repertoires in COVID-19. The table came from immunoSEQ multiplex PCR; TCRdb's copy has only in-frame clones and leaves some out. The sample holds 140,000 to 150,000 clones, 65% to 85% seen once. The sequenced sample was peripheral blood. The receptors shown here come from a woman aged 55-69 years with acute or convalescent COVID-19.

The gene calls are TRBV3-1 (or the pseudogene TRBV3-2) and TRBJ2-2, with 7 bases fitting TRBD1. In germline, CDR1 is LGHDT, CDR2 YNNKEL (reference sequence). J gave up 7 bases and V 0 bases, and 11 bases lay outside the gene matches. The CDR3 has 17 residues. The CDR3, as DNA: TGTGCCAGCAGCCAAGATAATCAGCAGGGGGATGACGGGGAGCTGTTTTTT. This encodes CASSQDNQQGDDGELFF.

This chain joins TRBV6-1 and TRBJ2-1, with 10 nucleotides matching TRBD2. This CDR3 contains 17 residues. Germline CDR1 is MNHNS and CDR2 is SASEGT. J gave up 5 bases and V 4 bases, and 11 bases lay outside the gene matches. CDR3 sequence: CASSGFPRAGGNNEQFF. The CDR3 DNA follows: TGTGCCAGCAGTGGGTTCCCGCGAGCGGGAGGGAACAATGAGCAGTTCTTC.

The rearrangement uses TRBV6-6 and TRBJ1-2; 7 bases line up with TRBD1. Looked up from germline, CDR1 is MNHNY and CDR2 is SVGAGI (reference sequence). The CDR3 consists of 13 residues. V was pared by 8 bases and J by 6 bases, with 9 bases of the junction left unmatched. The CDR3, as DNA: TGTGCCAGCCGTCCGGGACAGAAAGATGGCTACACCTTC. Its translation: CASRPGQKDGYTF.